The clone carrying this T cell receptor beta chain has ten or more counts. Its antigen is as yet unknown. This sample stems from a study of T cells in Graves' hyperthyroidism and ophthalmopathy. Study findings and constraints: In the analysis, a 13 V-J model separated ophthalmopathy from stable hyperthyroidism.

Among ophthalmopathy patients, the Clinical Activity Score reached at least 3, the NOSPECS grade reached at least 4, and duration remained under 3 months. Thyroid ultrasound, orbital computed tomography, clinical symptoms, and serum thyroxine and TRAb underpinned diagnoses. The TCR beta CDR3 regions underwent amplification using RNA transcripts as the source. The study used the HTBI primer set for a first-round RT-PCR of the TCR CDR3. Each CDR3 protein gets one entry after TCRdb re-called the multiplex PCR reads with MiXCR. The table includes around 240,000 distinct CDR3 sequences, roughly 15% detected once. Germline-derived CDR1 and CDR2 are SGHVS and FNYEAQ. The CDR3 covers 16 residues. The V end lost 5 bases, the J end lost 2 bases, and 17 bases lay between the germline ends.

This receptor was obtained from a woman younger than 30 with Graves' ophthalmopathy. The chain joins TRBV7-6 to TRBJ2-3, with TRBD1 as a possible D gene (6 bases). The sample was blood. This CDR3 reads CASSQFPRTATDTQYF. The CDR3 DNA sequence: TGTGCCAGCAGCCAATTCCCCCGGACAGCCACAGATACGCAGTATTTT. Looking up the rest from reference TRBV7-6 and TRBJ2-3 gives the full variable domain: GAGVSQSPRYKVTKRGQDVALRCDPISGHVSLYWYRQALGQGPEFLTYFNYEAQQDKSGLPNDRFSAERPEGSISTLTIQRTEQRDSAMYRCASSQFPRTATDTQYFGPGTRLTVL.